This T cell receptor beta chain originates from a study of TIL therapy for anti-PD-1-resistant metastatic lung cancer. Study as a whole: Most patients had lung adenocarcinoma; a handful of tumors were EGFR-mutant, two ALK-rearranged; half smoked currently or formerly. By whole-exome sequencing, median non-synonymous tumor mutation burden was roughly 1.4 mutations per megabase.

Notes on this clone: What it recognizes is unknown.

Study results and caveats: Patients were highly selected, enriched for treatment-naive, never-smoker and oncogene-addicted cases.

Time point described: pre-treatment sample, taken before nivolumab and TIL therapy. Most excised metastases sampled were pleural nodules or supraclavicular lymph nodes. Tumors were harvested before any PD-1/PD-L1 blockade. Sequencing used immunoSEQ v3. TCRdb's table, derived via immunoSEQ multiplex PCR, lists solely in-frame clones and lacks some. The profile covers 5,000 to 6,500 clones, with around three fifths appearing a single time and around 5.7% taken by the ten largest. The material was tumor tissue, obtained at baseline. The TCR sequence derives from a person between 25 and 79 years old with non-small cell lung cancer.

CDR3 DNA sequence: TGCGCCAGCAGCCAAGATTTCGGGCAGGGAGGCTCGGATACGCAGTATTTT. Its protein product is CASSQDFGQGGSDTQYF. The chain couples TRBV4-1 to TRBJ2-3; possibly TRBD2 for D (6 bases). This CDR3 contains 17 residues. From germline, CDR1 is MGHRA and CDR2 YSYEKL. Trimming stripped 0 bases from V and 6 bases from J, with 19 bases between.